These 5 T cell receptor beta chains share one sample of origin, sequenced in a study of blood T cell repertoires in COVID-19. Assay used: immunoSEQ multiplex PCR; TCRdb lists only in-frame clones, some missing. The repertoire holds 150,000 to 200,000 clones, with about 92% as singletons. Sequencing was carried out using peripheral blood. These receptors all come from a man aged 60 to 69 with active or convalescent COVID-19.

The chain is built from TRBV30 and TRBJ2-1, with D tentatively TRBD1 (5 bases). This CDR3 spans 17 amino acids. Trimming shortened V by 1 base and J by 10 bases, and 26 bases separated the two germline ends. Germline V CDR1 and CDR2: GTSNPN, SVGIG (reference sequence). CDR3 sequence (DNA): TGTGCCTGGAGTGGAAAGTCAAGTAGGGGTGGGATCCCCGAGCAGTTCTTC. As protein: CAWSGKSSRGGIPEQFF.

The genes are TRBV19 and TRBJ1-5; TRBD1 agrees at 7 bases. Germline values: CDR1 LNHDA, CDR2 SQIVND (reference sequence). CDR3 size: 16 residues. The V gene end was trimmed by 7 bases and the J gene end by 3 bases; junction bases not matched to a gene: 12. The CDR3 spells CASTIRDSETNQPQHF. CDR3 in DNA: TGTGCCAGTACCATCCGGGACAGCGAAACCAATCAGCCCCAGCATTTT.

The gene calls are TRBV10-3 and TRBJ2-3, with 11 bases aligning to TRBD2. Looked up from germline, CDR1 is ENHRY and CDR2 is SYGVKD. V lost 0 bases to trimming and J lost 5 bases; unmatched junction nucleotides: 7. The CDR3 extends over 17 amino acids. CDR3 region: CAISESLAGGSIDTQYF. DNA for the CDR3: TGTGCCATCAGTGAGTCGTTAGCGGGAGGGAGTATAGATACGCAGTATTTT.

CDR3 bases: TGTGCCACAACCTTAGCGGGAGGCCTCACAGATACGCAGTATTTT. Protein product: CATTLAGGLTDTQYF. This sequence joins TRBV6-5 and TRBJ2-3; TRBD2 agrees at 10 bases. After removal of 10 bases from V and 2 bases from J, the junction contained 9 bases not matched to a gene. The CDR3 has 15 residues. The germline gives CDR1 MNHEY, CDR2 SVGAGI.

J is TRBJ2-7 and V is TRBV10-2; the D gene is possibly TRBD2 (5 bases). The CDR3 sequence is 14 residues long. V was pared by 6 bases and J by 3 bases, with 15 bases between. CDR1 WSHSY and CDR2 SAAADI come from the germline V gene. The chain's CDR3 is CASRERARGYEQYF. The CDR3 nucleotides are TGCGCCAGCAGAGAAAGGGCACGGGGCTACGAGCAGTACTTC.